These T cell receptor beta chains were read from a single sample in a study of tumor-infiltrating lymphocytes in primary liver carcinoma. TCRdb analysed the multiplex PCR reads with MiXCR anew, one entry per CDR3 protein. In the table there are 20,000 to 25,000 distinct CDR3 sequences, almost 80% of which are singletons. Sample: liver tumor tissue from sampling region 1. The receptors come from a woman aged 30 to 39 with primary liver carcinoma and hepatitis B virus infection. Each CDR3 is given with its conserved first and last residue. The D gene is left open where the match is weak. Part of the rows lack a size; the others show once, few, many or a class for expanded clones.

cdr3_length	d_call	v_call	j_call	clone_size	cdr3_aa	cdr3_nt
17	NA	TRBV4-2	TRBJ2-1	many	CASSQDIVPSLNNEQFF	TGTGCCAGCAGCCAAGATATTGTGCCCTCCCTAAACAATGAGCAGTTCTTC
16	TRBD2	TRBV29-1	TRBJ2-5	NA	CRVIPWTSGLQETQYF	TGCAGAGTAATTCCATGGACTAGTGGTTTACAAGAGACCCAGTACTTC
16	NA	TRBV11-2	TRBJ2-3	NA	CASRRTRQGGGETQYF	TGTGCCAGCAGGCGGACGCGACAGGGAGGGGGAGAAACGCAGTATTTT
13	NA	TRBV28	TRBJ2-7	NA	CASRRWSGYEQCF	TGTGCCAGCAGGAGATGGAGTGGCTACGAGCAGTGCTTC
12	NA	TRBV7-9	TRBJ2-3	NA	CVSNPLTDAQYF	TGTGTCAGCAATCCCCTCACAGATGCGCAGTATTTT
14	NA	TRBV11-2	TRBJ1-2	few	CVSNSREANYGYTF	TGTGTCAGCAACTCAAGGGAAGCTAACTATGGCTACACCTTC
14	TRBD1	TRBV19	TRBJ2-3	NA	CASSTGQGIDTQYF	TGTGCCAGTAGTACTGGACAGGGCATAGATACGCAGTATTTT
15	TRBD2	TRBV12-3/TRBV12-4	TRBJ2-1	NA	CASILSGTSGPEQFF	TGTGCTAGCATCCTGTCCGGGACTAGCGGACCTGAACAGTTCTTC
16	TRBD1	TRBV6-2/TRBV6-3	TRBJ2-2	NA	CASSYSKGQTTGDFVF	TGTGCCAGCAGTTACTCAAAGGGACAGACTACCGGGGATTTTGTTTTT
13	NA	TRBV11-1	TRBJ1-1	NA	CASSFRLNTEAFF	TGTGCCAGCAGCTTCCGGCTGAACACTGAAGCTTTCTTT
18	TRBD2	TRBV4-3	TRBJ2-5	NA	CASSQDPWGSGTVETQYF	TGCGCCAGCAGCCAAGATCCCTGGGGTAGCGGGACTGTTGAGACCCAGTACTTC
15	NA	TRBV14	TRBJ2-5	once	CASSQGRSSQETQYF	TGTGCCAGCAGCCAAGGCAGGTCTTCCCAAGAGACTCAGTACTTC
15	NA	TRBV10-3	TRBJ2-5	NA	CAISESATIRGTQYF	TGTGCCATCAGTGAGTCGGCTACCATACGAGGGACCCAGTACTTC
15	TRBD1	TRBV11-1	TRBJ1-1	NA	CANSSTGTVNTEASF	TGTGCCAACAGCTCAACCGGGACAGTGAACACTGAAGCTTCATTT
15	NA	TRBV11-2	TRBJ1-6	NA	CVSPIAQGTNSPLHF	TGTGTCAGCCCCATCGCCCAGGGGACTAATTCACCCCTCCACTTC
15	NA	TRBV6-1	TRBJ1-5	NA	CACGRSGANNQPQHF	TGTGCCTGCGGTCGATCAGGGGCGAATAATCAGCCCCAGCATTTT
13	TRBD2	TRBV7-9	TRBJ2-7	NA	CASSSGGLYEQYF	TGTGCCAGCAGCTCGGGAGGCCTCTACGAGCAGTACTTC
16	TRBD2	TRBV11-2	TRBJ2-3	NA	CASSARLADIVDTQYF	TGTGCCAGCAGCGCGAGACTAGCGGATATTGTTGATACCCAGTATTTT
16	TRBD1	TRBV4-1	TRBJ2-3	NA	CTSSAPGQGFPDTQYF	TGCACCAGCAGCGCGCCGGGACAGGGTTTCCCAGATACGCAGTATTTC
14	NA	TRBV11-1	TRBJ2-5	NA	CASGLAGREGTQYF	TGTGCCAGCGGCTTAGCAGGGCGCGAAGGGACCCAGTATTTC
12	TRBD2	TRBV29-1	TRBJ2-1	large	CSVVGWEGRTFF	TGCAGCGTCGTGGGGTGGGAGGGCCGAACGTTCTTC
17	NA	TRBV6-2/TRBV6-3	TRBJ2-5	medium-sized	CASSYSWGSGTQETQYF	TGTGCCAGCAGTTACTCATGGGGTAGCGGCACCCAAGAGACCCAGTACTTC
15	TRBD2	TRBV11-2	TRBJ2-2	NA	CASSPLRLASGELFF	TGTGCCAGCAGCCCCCTCCGACTAGCTTCCGGGGAGCTGTTTTTT
16	NA	TRBV4-1	TRBJ1-3	NA	CASSQVPGDSGNTIYF	TGCGCCAGCAGCCAAGTCCCGGGCGATTCCGGAAACACCATATATTTT
14	NA	TRBV11-1	TRBJ2-7	once	CASSLWGTSYEQYF	TGTGCCAGCAGCCTTTGGGGGACCTCCTACGAGCAGTACTTC
13	NA	TRBV6-5	TRBJ2-5	NA	CTSNTDMGLTQYF	TGTACCAGCAATACCGACATGGGGCTGACCCAGTACTTC
17	TRBD2	TRBV6-5	TRBJ2-2	medium-sized	CASQGRLAGVVRGELFF	TGTGCCAGCCAGGGCCGGCTAGCGGGAGTGGTTCGTGGGGAGCTGTTTTTT
13	NA	TRBV5-6	TRBJ2-7	NA	CASSLRTGLLQNF	TGTGCCAGCAGCTTACGAACAGGGCTATTGCAGAACTTC
18	TRBD2	TRBV2	TRBJ2-1	many	CASSETVGGRVLTNEQFF	TGTGCCAGCAGTGAAACTGTTGGCGGGAGGGTCCTTACCAATGAGCAGTTCTTC
12	NA	TRBV9	TRBJ1-1	NA	CASSGVGAEAFF	TGTGCCAGCAGCGGAGTGGGCGCTGAAGCTTTCTTT
13	NA	TRBV11-2	TRBJ2-7	NA	CASKITGNYEQHF	TGTGCCAGCAAGATTACGGGGAACTACGAGCAGCATTTC
14	NA	TRBV28	TRBJ1-6	NA	CSSSGLSGASPLHF	TGTTCTAGCAGTGGACTGTCCGGAGCTTCACCTCTCCACTTT
18	TRBD2	TRBV4-3	TRBJ2-7	NA	CANSQAVTGGHISYEQYF	TGCGCTAATAGCCAAGCTGTGACGGGGGGTCACATTAGCTACGAGCAGTACTTC
15	NA	TRBV29-1	TRBJ2-5	NA	CSVDTGRGVKETQYF	TGCAGCGTTGACACAGGAAGGGGAGTGAAGGAGACCCAGTACTTC
12	TRBD1	TRBV20-1	TRBJ1-2	many	CSAGTGGYGYTF	TGCAGTGCTGGGACAGGGGGGTATGGCTACACCTTC
16	NA	TRBV11-3	TRBJ2-1	few	CVNSSAGHGFLDEQFF	TGTGTCAACAGTTCAGCGGGACACGGCTTCTTGGATGAGCAGTTCTTC
16	TRBD2	TRBV11-2	TRBJ2-1	NA	CACSTSLAGGYNEQSF	TGTGCCTGCAGCACCTCTTTAGCGGGAGGATACAATGAGCAGTCCTTC
14	TRBD1	TRBV6-1	TRBJ2-7	NA	CENSDGTGGYEQYF	TGTGAAAACAGTGACGGGACAGGGGGTTATGAGCAGTACTTC
14	TRBD2	TRBV6-5	TRBJ2-3	NA	CASNVAGAQYMQYF	TGTGCCAGCAATGTAGCGGGAGCTCAATATATGCAGTATTTT
13	NA	TRBV10-3	TRBJ1-1	NA	CAISQVGNTGAFF	TGTGCCATCAGTCAGGTAGGAAACACCGGGGCTTTCTTT
15	TRBD1	TRBV11-1	TRBJ1-1	NA	CTSCSTGTVNTEAIF	TGTACCAGCTGCTCAACCGGGACAGTGAACACTGAAGCTATCTTT
14	TRBD2	TRBV6-1	TRBJ2-5	few	CARSNLADQEAQYF	TGTGCCCGCAGTAATCTAGCGGACCAAGAGGCCCAGTACTTC
16	NA	TRBV4-2	TRBJ1-1	NA	CASSSVEVRGNTEAFF	TGTGCTAGCAGCTCCGTCGAGGTGAGAGGGAACACTGAAGCTTTCTTT
12	NA	TRBV29-1	TRBJ2-1	NA	CSALKDYYVQFF	TGCAGCGCCCTAAAGGACTACTATGTGCAGTTCTTC
15	NA	TRBV14	TRBJ2-5	NA	CASSQDSSSQETQYF	TGTGCCAGCAGCCAAGACAGCTCCTCCCAAGAGACCCAGTACTTC
16	NA	TRBV11-3	TRBJ2-1	NA	CASSSTGRGFLDGQFF	TGTGCCAGTAGTTCAACGGGACGCGGCTTCTTGGATGGGCAGTTCTTC
19	NA	TRBV5-5	TRBJ1-4	NA	CASSLRLGGWVATNEKLFF	TGTGCCAGCAGTTTGAGGTTAGGCGGGTGGGTTGCAACTAATGAAAAACTGTTTTTT
11	NA	TRBV10-3	TRBJ2-7	many	CAISEMGEQYF	TGTGCCATCAGTGAGATGGGCGAGCAGTACTTC
18	NA	TRBV6-1	TRBJ1-2	NA	CATSERFLVLRSNYGYAF	TGTGCAACCAGTGAACGGTTCCTGGTCCTTAGATCTAACTATGGCTATGCCTTC
15	NA	TRBV5-4	TRBJ1-4	NA	CASSSNMGLNEKLFF	TGTGCCAGCAGCTCCAACATGGGACTTAATGAAAAACTGTTTTTT
16	NA	TRBV10-3	TRBJ2-2	NA	CAISESHNLNTGTLYF	TGTGCCATTAGTGAGTCCCACAATTTGAACACCGGGACGCTGTATTTT
15	NA	TRBV11-2	TRBJ2-2	NA	CVSSLDRTVAGELFF	TGTGTCAGCAGTTTAGATCGGACTGTAGCCGGGGAGCTGTTTTTT
17	NA	TRBV5-4	TRBJ2-3	NA	CASNVDGHPPPTDTRYF	TGTGCCAGCAACGTAGACGGTCACCCTCCACCCACAGATACGCGGTATTTT
15	TRBD2	TRBV11-2	TRBJ2-1	NA	CASSTREWSYNEQFF	TGTGCCAGCAGCACGCGGGAGTGGTCCTACAATGAGCAGTTCTTC